This T cell receptor beta chain was profiled in a study of CD8+ T cells in alopecia areata. Reverse transcription of extracted RNA yielded cDNA, which provided the sequencing template. The protocol was immunoSEQ multiplex PCR, while the TCRdb copy is restricted to in-frame clones and leaves out a portion. Here the sample spans 100,000 to 140,000 clones, 80% to 85% being singletons. Trimming left V 4 bases short and J 2 bases short, with 10 bases between. The V gene's germline CDR1 is SGHDT and CDR2 YYEEEE. This CDR3 has 15 amino acids. Indicated treatment: oral pan-JAK inhibitor, 5-10 mg twice daily. The chain uses TRBV5-6 and TRBJ2-6, with D unclear. The sequence was obtained from a human donor with alopecia areata. Material: CD8+ T cells sorted from blood, obtained at week 24, from a patient treated with tofacitinib. CDR3 residues: CASSRNPAGANVLTF. In DNA form, the CDR3 reads TGTGCCAGCAGCAGGAACCCAGCTGGGGCCAACGTCCTGACTTTC.